This TCR beta chain stems from a study of T cell repertoires in aging, cancer and after chemotherapy. General study results and limits: Loss of evenness, beyond lost richness, contributed to age-related TCR diversity decline in cancer patients. Rebound thymic output was suggested by rising median generation probability during chemotherapy in each cancer cohort. Thymic emigration or peripheral T cell expansion may be impaired by lymphoid organ infiltration in hematological cancer. These repertoire data do not allow conclusions about immunological memory after chemotherapy.

Rearranged V-D-J TRB sequences were amplified with a mixed TRB-A/B primer pool. TCRdb redid the calling of the multiplex PCR reads with MiXCR, one entry per CDR3 protein. This table holds 10,000 to 15,000 distinct CDR3 sequences, under 35% found once. Amplification of TCR beta used genomic DNA extracted from peripheral blood. A note on this clonotype: Its target is not known.

This CDR3 has 15 amino acids. Germline CDR1 is SGHVS and CDR2 is FNYEAQ. The germline V and J ends were trimmed by 1 base and 2 bases, with 9 bases remaining between them. V gene TRBV7-6 combines with J gene TRBJ1-5; D is perhaps TRBD1 (5 bases). This sequence was found in a human donor with a blood cancer. The sample was blood. The CDR3 loop reads CASSLGGLGNQPQHF. In DNA, the CDR3 is TGTGCCAGCAGCTTAGGGGGGTTGGGCAATCAGCCCCAGCATTTT.